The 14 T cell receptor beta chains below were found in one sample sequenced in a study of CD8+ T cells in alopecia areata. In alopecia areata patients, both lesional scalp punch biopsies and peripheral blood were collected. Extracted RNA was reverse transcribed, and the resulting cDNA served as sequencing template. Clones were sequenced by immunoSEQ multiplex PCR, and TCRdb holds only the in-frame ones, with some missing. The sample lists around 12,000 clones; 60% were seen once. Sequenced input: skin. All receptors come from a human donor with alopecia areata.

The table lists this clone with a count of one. CDR3 in amino acids: CASSQGRPAGQETQYF. In DNA form, the CDR3 reads TGTGCCAGCAGCCAAGGCCGACCCGCCGGACAAGAGACCCAGTACTTC. The chain couples TRBV4-2 to TRBJ2-5; D gene uncertain. The CDR3 totals 16 residues. Germline CDR1 reads LGHNA; CDR2 reads YNFKEQ. The germline V and J ends were trimmed by 1 base and 2 bases, with 14 bases remaining between them.

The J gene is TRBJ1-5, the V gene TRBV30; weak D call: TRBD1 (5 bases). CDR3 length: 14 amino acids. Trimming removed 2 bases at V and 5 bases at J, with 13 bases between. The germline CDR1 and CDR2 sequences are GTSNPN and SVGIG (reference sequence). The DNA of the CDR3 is TGTGCCTGGAGTCACTCAGGGTTAGATCAGCCCCAGCATTTT. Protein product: CAWSHSGLDQPQHF.

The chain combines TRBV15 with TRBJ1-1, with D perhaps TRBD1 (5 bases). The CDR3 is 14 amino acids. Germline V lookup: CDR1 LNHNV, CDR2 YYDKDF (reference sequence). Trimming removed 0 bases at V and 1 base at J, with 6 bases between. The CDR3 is CATSRDRANTEAFF. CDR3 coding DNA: TGTGCCACCAGCAGAGACAGGGCGAACACTGAAGCTTTCTTT.

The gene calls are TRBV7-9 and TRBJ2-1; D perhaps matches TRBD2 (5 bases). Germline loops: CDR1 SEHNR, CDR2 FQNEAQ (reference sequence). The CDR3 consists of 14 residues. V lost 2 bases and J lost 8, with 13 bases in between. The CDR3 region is CASSLSQRTDEQFF. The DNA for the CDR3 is TGTGCCAGCAGCTTAAGTCAGCGGACCGATGAGCAGTTCTTC. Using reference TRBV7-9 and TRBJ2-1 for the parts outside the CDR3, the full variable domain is DTGVSQNPRHKITKRGQNVTFRCDPISEHNRLYWYRQTLGQGPEFLTYFQNEAQLEKSRLLSDRFSAERPKGSFSTLEIQRTEQGDSAMYLCASSLSQRTDEQFFGPGTRLTVL.

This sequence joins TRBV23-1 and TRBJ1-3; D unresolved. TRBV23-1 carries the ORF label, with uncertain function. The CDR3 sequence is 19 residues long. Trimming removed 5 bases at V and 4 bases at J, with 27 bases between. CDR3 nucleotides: TGCGCCAGCAGTAGTGGGAGGATTATAGCGGGTTCACGCGGAAACACCATATATTTT. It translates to CASSSGRIIAGSRGNTIYF.

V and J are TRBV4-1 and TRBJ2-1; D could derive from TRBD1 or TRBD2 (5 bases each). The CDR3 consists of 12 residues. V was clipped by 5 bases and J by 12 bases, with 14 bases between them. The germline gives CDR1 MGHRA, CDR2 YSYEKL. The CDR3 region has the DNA TGCGCCAGCAGCTCAACTTTTGGGGGGCAGTTCTTC. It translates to CASSSTFGGQFF.

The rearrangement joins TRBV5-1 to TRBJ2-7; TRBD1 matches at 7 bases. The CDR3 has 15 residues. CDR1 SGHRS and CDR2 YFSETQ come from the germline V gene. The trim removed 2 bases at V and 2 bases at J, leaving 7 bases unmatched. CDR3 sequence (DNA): TGCGCCAGCAGCTTTGACAGGGACCTTGCCTACGAGCAGTACTTC. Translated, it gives CASSFDRDLAYEQYF.

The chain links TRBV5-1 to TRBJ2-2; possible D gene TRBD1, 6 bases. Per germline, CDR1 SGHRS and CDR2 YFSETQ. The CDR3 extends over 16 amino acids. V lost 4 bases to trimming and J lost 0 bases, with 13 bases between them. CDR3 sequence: CASSLQGNANTGELFF. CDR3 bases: TGCGCCAGCAGCCTACAGGGAAACGCGAACACCGGGGAGCTGTTTTTT. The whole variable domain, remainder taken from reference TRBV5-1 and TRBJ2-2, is KAGVTQTPRYLIKTRGQQVTLSCSPISGHRSVSWYQQTPGQGLQFLFEYFSETQRNKGNFPGRFSGRQFSNSRSEMNVSTLELGDSALYLCASSLQGNANTGELFFGEGSRLTVL.

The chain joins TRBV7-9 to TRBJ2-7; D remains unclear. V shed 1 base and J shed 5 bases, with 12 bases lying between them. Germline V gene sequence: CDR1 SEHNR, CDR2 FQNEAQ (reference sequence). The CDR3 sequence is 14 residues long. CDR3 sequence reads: CASSLVPSADEQYF. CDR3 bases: TGTGCCAGCAGCTTAGTCCCCAGCGCGGACGAGCAGTACTTC.

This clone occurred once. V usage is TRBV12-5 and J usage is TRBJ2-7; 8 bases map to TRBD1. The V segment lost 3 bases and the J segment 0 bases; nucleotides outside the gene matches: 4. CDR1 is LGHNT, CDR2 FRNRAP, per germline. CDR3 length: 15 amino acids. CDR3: CASGFVGQASYEQYF. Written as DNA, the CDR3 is TGTGCTAGTGGTTTTGTGGGACAGGCCTCCTACGAGCAGTACTTC.

The CDR3 coding sequence is TGTGCCATCAGTGAGTCAGGGCGGAATCAGCCCCAGCATTTT. Its protein product is CAISESGRNQPQHF. The chain combines TRBV10-3 with TRBJ1-5; D gene unclear. From germline, CDR1 is ENHRY and CDR2 SYGVKD. The CDR3 has 14 amino acids. Trimming left V 0 bases short and J 4 bases short, with 7 bases between.

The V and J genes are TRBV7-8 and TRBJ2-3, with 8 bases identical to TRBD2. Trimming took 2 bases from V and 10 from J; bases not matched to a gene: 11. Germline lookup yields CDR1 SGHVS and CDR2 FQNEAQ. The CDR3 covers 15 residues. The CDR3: CASSLQLAETGAQYF. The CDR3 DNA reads TGTGCCAGCAGCTTACAACTAGCGGAGACAGGAGCGCAGTATTTT.

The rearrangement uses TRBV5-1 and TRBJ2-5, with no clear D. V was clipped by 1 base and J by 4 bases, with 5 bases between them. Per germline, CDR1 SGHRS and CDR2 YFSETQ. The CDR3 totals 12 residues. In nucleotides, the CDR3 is TGCGCCAGCAGCTTGCAGCGAGAGACCCAGTACTTC. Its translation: CASSLQRETQYF.

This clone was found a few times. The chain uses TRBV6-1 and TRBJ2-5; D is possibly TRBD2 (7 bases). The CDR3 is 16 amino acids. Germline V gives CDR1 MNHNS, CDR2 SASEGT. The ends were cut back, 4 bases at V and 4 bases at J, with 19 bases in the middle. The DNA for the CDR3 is TGTGCCAGCAGTGTGTTAAGTGGGGGCGGGGGAGAGACCCAGTACTTC. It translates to CASSVLSGGGGETQYF.